The rows below give T cell receptor beta chains drawn from one sample of a study of blood T cell repertoires in COVID-19. The data were produced by immunoSEQ multiplex PCR, yet TCRdb's version contains in-frame clones alone and is incomplete. The repertoire holds about 170,000 clones, with approximately 91% as singletons. The sample comprised peripheral blood. These receptor sequences come from a man in his late teens or twenties with COVID-19, enrolled during active disease. Both conserved end residues are part of each CDR3. Fields, in order: V gene, J gene, D gene, clone size, CDR3 protein, CDR3 DNA. A D gene is named only where the DNA matches it firmly. Clone size is given for some rows only: seen once, a few or many times, or a class if the clone is expanded.

V: TRBV5-1
J: TRBJ2-7
D: .
size: few
CDR3: CASSLKQAHEQYF
DNA: TGCGCCAGCAGCTTGAAACAGGCCCACGAGCAGTACTTC

V: TRBV7-2
J: TRBJ2-1
D: .
size: .
CDR3: CASGLDSRTRRYNEQFF
DNA: TGTGCCAGCGGACTGGATTCCCGAACGCGCCGATACAATGAGCAGTTCTTC

V: TRBV6-1
J: TRBJ2-1
D: TRBD2
size: .
CDR3: CASSGRAGGPYNEQFF
DNA: TGTGCCAGCAGTGGAAGGGCGGGAGGGCCCTACAATGAGCAGTTCTTC

V: TRBV9
J: TRBJ1-6
D: .
size: .
CDR3: CASSVEAGPSYNSPLHF
DNA: TGTGCCAGCAGCGTAGAGGCAGGGCCGTCCTATAATTCACCCCTCCACTTT

V: TRBV9
J: TRBJ2-1
D: .
size: .
CDR3: CASSVAIGDNEQFF
DNA: TGTGCCAGCAGCGTAGCAATCGGAGACAATGAGCAGTTCTTC

V: TRBV5-1
J: TRBJ2-7
D: TRBD2
size: few
CDR3: CASRLTSDYEQYF
DNA: TGCGCCAGCCGTTTGACTAGCGACTACGAGCAGTACTTC

V: TRBV27
J: TRBJ1-1
D: .
size: .
CDR3: CASKLRQAGTEAFF
DNA: TGTGCCAGCAAACTGAGACAGGCGGGCACTGAAGCTTTCTTT

V: TRBV27
J: TRBJ2-1
D: TRBD2
size: .
CDR3: CASSWASGNEQFF
DNA: TGTGCCAGCAGTTGGGCTAGCGGTAATGAGCAGTTCTTC

V: TRBV5-1
J: TRBJ2-7
D: TRBD1
size: once
CDR3: CASSFYAGQGGEQYF
DNA: TGCGCCAGCAGCTTCTATGCGGGACAGGGAGGGGAGCAGTACTTC

V: TRBV11-3
J: TRBJ2-3
D: .
size: few
CDR3: CASSTRAGDTQYF
DNA: TGTGCCAGCAGCACGCGGGCTGGAGATACGCAGTATTTT

V: TRBV5-1
J: TRBJ1-6
D: .
size: .
CDR3: CASSLAGQNNSPLHF
DNA: TGCGCCAGCAGCTTGGCAGGACAGAATAATTCACCCCTCCACTTT

V: TRBV7-9
J: TRBJ2-3
D: TRBD2
size: .
CDR3: CASSFPTSGYTDTQYF
DNA: TGTGCCAGCAGCTTCCCGACTAGCGGGTACACAGATACGCAGTATTTT

V: TRBV3-1/TRBV3-2
J: TRBJ2-3
D: .
size: .
CDR3: CASSQSVRRDAASTDTQYF
DNA: TGTGCCAGCAGCCAAAGCGTGCGGCGGGATGCTGCTAGCACAGATACGCAGTATTTT

V: TRBV4-3
J: TRBJ1-4
D: .
size: many
CDR3: CASSQSFATNEKLFF
DNA: TGCGCCAGCAGCCAATCGTTTGCAACTAATGAAAAACTGTTTTTT

V: TRBV5-6
J: TRBJ2-7
D: TRBD1
size: .
CDR3: CASSFGTGANEQYF
DNA: TGTGCCAGCAGCTTTGGGACAGGGGCAAACGAGCAGTACTTC

V: TRBV28
J: TRBJ2-7
D: .
size: .
CDR3: CASSPGWQQYF
DNA: TGTGCCAGCAGCCCAGGGTGGCAGCAGTACTTC

V: TRBV28
J: TRBJ2-2
D: TRBD1
size: .
CDR3: CASSLSTGGYGELFF
DNA: TGTGCCAGCAGTCTCTCGACAGGGGGCTACGGGGAGCTGTTTTTT

V: TRBV30
J: TRBJ1-4
D: .
size: .
CDR3: CAWSDRREAINEKLLF
DNA: TGTGCCTGGAGTGACCGGAGAGAGGCAATTAATGAAAAACTGCTTTTT

V: TRBV27
J: TRBJ2-7
D: .
size: .
CDR3: CASSLSGNYEQYF
DNA: TGTGCCAGCAGTTTATCCGGGAACTACGAGCAGTACTTC

V: TRBV7-3
J: TRBJ2-1
D: TRBD1
size: .
CDR3: CASSVTGTGYNEQFF
DNA: TGTGCCAGCAGCGTCACCGGGACAGGGTACAATGAGCAGTTCTTC

V: TRBV7-7
J: TRBJ1-5
D: .
size: .
CDR3: CASSRTDRIYSNQPQHF
DNA: TGTGCTAGCAGCCGCACCGACAGGATCTATAGCAATCAGCCCCAGCATTTT

V: TRBV29-1
J: TRBJ1-2
D: .
size: few
CDR3: CSVDRTASSNYGYTF
DNA: TGCAGCGTTGACAGGACAGCTTCTTCTAACTATGGCTACACCTTC

V: TRBV5-6
J: TRBJ2-1
D: .
size: .
CDR3: CASSLFDRIGNEQFF
DNA: TGTGCCAGCAGCTTGTTCGACAGGATAGGGAATGAGCAGTTCTTC

V: TRBV5-5
J: TRBJ2-1
D: TRBD2
size: .
CDR3: CASSLLAGDYNEQFF
DNA: TGTGCCAGCAGCTTACTAGCGGGAGACTACAATGAGCAGTTCTTC

V: TRBV6-1
J: TRBJ2-1
D: TRBD2
size: .
CDR3: CASSGSLAGGYNEQFF
DNA: TGTGCCAGCAGTGGGTCCCTAGCGGGAGGATACAATGAGCAGTTCTTC

V: TRBV5-1
J: TRBJ1-6
D: .
size: .
CDR3: CASTWGHKSPNSPLHF
DNA: TGCGCCAGCACCTGGGGGCATAAGTCCCCTAATTCACCCCTCCACTTT

V: TRBV4-1
J: TRBJ1-1
D: TRBD1
size: .
CDR3: CASSRFKGAQAEAFF
DNA: TGCGCCAGCAGCCGGTTTAAGGGGGCGCAGGCCGAAGCTTTCTTT

V: TRBV9
J: TRBJ2-7
D: TRBD1
size: once
CDR3: CASSGQGESSYEQYF
DNA: TGTGCCAGCAGCGGACAGGGGGAATCCTCCTACGAGCAGTACTTC

V: TRBV13
J: TRBJ2-7
D: TRBD2
size: once
CDR3: CASRFSSGRAYEQYF
DNA: TGTGCCAGCAGATTCAGTAGCGGGAGGGCCTACGAGCAGTACTTC

V: TRBV27
J: TRBJ1-6
D: TRBD1
size: .
CDR3: CASGDRPNSPLHF
DNA: TGTGCCAGCGGGGACAGACCCAATTCACCCCTCCACTTT

V: TRBV9
J: TRBJ1-2
D: TRBD1
size: .
CDR3: CASSGTGTGSSLGYTF
DNA: TGTGCCAGCAGCGGGACCGGGACAGGCTCATCTCTTGGCTACACCTTC

V: TRBV9
J: TRBJ1-3
D: .
size: .
CDR3: CASSVGVAGNTIYF
DNA: TGTGCCAGCAGCGTAGGTGTAGCTGGAAACACCATATATTTT

V: TRBV13
J: TRBJ1-2
D: .
size: .
CDR3: CASSTQGTYGYTF
DNA: TGTGCCAGCAGCACACAGGGTACCTATGGCTACACCTTC

V: TRBV19
J: TRBJ1-1
D: TRBD1
size: .
CDR3: CASSMTGRRTEAFF
DNA: TGTGCCAGTAGTATGACAGGGAGGAGGACTGAAGCTTTCTTT

V: TRBV28
J: TRBJ1-4
D: .
size: .
CDR3: CASSLGGPTNEKLLF
DNA: TGTGCCAGCAGTTTAGGAGGGCCGACTAATGAAAAACTGCTTTTT

V: TRBV21-1
J: TRBJ1-3
D: .
size: .
CDR3: CASSRCRGHSGNTIYF
DNA: TGTGCCAGCAGCCGGTGCAGGGGGCACTCTGGAAACACCATATATTTT

V: TRBV11-2
J: TRBJ2-7
D: TRBD2
size: .
CDR3: CASSPRVTSAYEQYF
DNA: TGTGCCAGCAGCCCTAGGGTGACTAGCGCATACGAGCAGTACTTC

V: TRBV7-3
J: TRBJ2-3
D: TRBD1
size: .
CDR3: CASSPRQGRFGPDTQYF
DNA: TGTGCCAGCAGCCCAAGACAGGGGAGGTTCGGTCCGGATACGCAGTATTTT

V: TRBV19
J: TRBJ1-2
D: TRBD1
size: .
CDR3: CASSADRGPNYGYTF
DNA: TGTGCCAGTAGTGCCGACAGGGGGCCGAACTATGGCTACACCTTC

V: TRBV2
J: TRBJ1-1
D: .
size: .
CDR3: CASSRRGQGQLNTEAFF
DNA: TGTGCCAGCAGCCGACGGGGTCAGGGACAATTGAACACTGAAGCTTTCTTT

V: TRBV28
J: TRBJ2-1
D: TRBD2
size: .
CDR3: CASSGTSGTYFSSYNEQFF
DNA: TGTGCCAGCAGTGGGACTAGCGGGACTTACTTTAGCTCCTACAATGAGCAGTTCTTC

V: TRBV6-5
J: TRBJ2-7
D: TRBD2
size: once
CDR3: CASSWTSGSYEQYF
DNA: TGTGCCAGCAGTTGGACTAGCGGGAGCTACGAGCAGTACTTC

V: TRBV7-6
J: TRBJ1-6
D: TRBD1
size: .
CDR3: CASSLNRQGSSSSYNSPLHF
DNA: TGTGCCAGCAGCTTAAATCGACAGGGATCTTCCTCCTCCTATAATTCACCCCTCCACTTT

V: TRBV28
J: TRBJ1-2
D: .
size: .
CDR3: CASSPPAGRIYGYTF
DNA: TGTGCCAGCAGTCCCCCGGCGGGAAGGATCTATGGCTACACCTTC

V: TRBV27
J: TRBJ2-1
D: .
size: .
CDR3: CASSSDRRTYNEQFF
DNA: TGTGCCAGCAGTTCAGACAGACGTACCTACAATGAGCAGTTCTTC

V: TRBV7-5
J: TRBJ2-7
D: .
size: .
CDR3: CARSRGFGETYEQYF
DNA: TGTGCCAGAAGCCGAGGGTTCGGAGAAACCTACGAGCAGTACTTC

V: TRBV4-3
J: TRBJ2-5
D: TRBD1
size: .
CDR3: CASSQAPTGVQETQYF
DNA: TGCGCCAGCAGCCAGGCCCCGACAGGGGTGCAAGAGACCCAGTACTTC